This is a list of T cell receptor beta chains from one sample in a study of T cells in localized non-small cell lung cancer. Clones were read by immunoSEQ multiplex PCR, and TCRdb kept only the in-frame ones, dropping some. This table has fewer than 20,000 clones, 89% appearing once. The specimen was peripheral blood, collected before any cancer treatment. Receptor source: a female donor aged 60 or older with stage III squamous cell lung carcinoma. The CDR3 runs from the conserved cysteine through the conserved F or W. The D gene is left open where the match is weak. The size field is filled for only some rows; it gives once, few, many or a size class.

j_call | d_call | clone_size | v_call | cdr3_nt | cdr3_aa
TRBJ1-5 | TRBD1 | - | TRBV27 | TGTGCCAGCAGCTCGACCGGGACAGGGATACTAACAGCCCAGCATTTT | CASSSTGTGILTAQHF
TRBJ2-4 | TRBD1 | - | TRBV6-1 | TGTGCCAGCAGTGCAGACAGGGTAGCCAAAAACATTCAGTACTTC | CASSADRVAKNIQYF
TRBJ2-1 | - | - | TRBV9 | TGTGCCAGCAGCACTCGCGACTTCTCCAACTACAATGAGCAGTTCTTC | CASSTRDFSNYNEQFF
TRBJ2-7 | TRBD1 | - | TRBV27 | TGTGCCAGCAGTTCCGGACAGGGAGCCTACGAGCAGTACTTC | CASSSGQGAYEQYF
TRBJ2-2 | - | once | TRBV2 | TGTGCCAGCAGGCCGGTGGGGATGAACACCGGGGAGCTGTTTTTT | CASRPVGMNTGELFF
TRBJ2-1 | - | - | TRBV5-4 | TGTGCCAGCAGCTTAGACAGCAATGAGCAGTTCTTC | CASSLDSNEQFF
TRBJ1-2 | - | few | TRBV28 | TGTGCCAGCAGTTCCGTCCTCGGGACGAGGGGCTACACCTTC | CASSSVLGTRGYTF
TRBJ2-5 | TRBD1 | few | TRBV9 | TGTGCCAGCAGCCCGCAGGGGGACGAGACCCAGTACTTC | CASSPQGDETQYF
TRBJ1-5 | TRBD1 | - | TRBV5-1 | TGCGCCAGCAGCCGGACAGGGGGAAGCAATCAGCCCCAGCATTTT | CASSRTGGSNQPQHF
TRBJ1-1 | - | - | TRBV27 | TGTGCCAGCAGTTTCTTGGACCGTTCTGAAGCTTTCTTT | CASSFLDRSEAFF
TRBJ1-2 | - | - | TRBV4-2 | TGTGCCAGCAGCCAAGTCAATGGCTACACCTTC | CASSQVNGYTF
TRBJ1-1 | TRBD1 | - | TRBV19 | TGTGCCAGTAGTCCCAGGACAGGGGGCCACACTGAAGCTTTCTTT | CASSPRTGGHTEAFF
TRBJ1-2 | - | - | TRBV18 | TGTGCCAGCTCACCAGCAAACCCAGACCTATCCCATGGCTACACCTTC | CASSPANPDLSHGYTF
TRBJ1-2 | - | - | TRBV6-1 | TGTGCCAGCAGTGAAGCGGCAGGACGGATCTATGGCTACACCTTC | CASSEAAGRIYGYTF
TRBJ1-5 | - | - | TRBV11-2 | TGTGCCAGCAGCTTAGGCAGTTCAGGGGGCAATCAGCCCCAGCATTTT | CASSLGSSGGNQPQHF
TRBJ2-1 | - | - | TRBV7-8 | TGTGCCAGCAGCTTAAGGAGCGGAGGGGGATGGGAGCAGTTCTTC | CASSLRSGGGWEQFF
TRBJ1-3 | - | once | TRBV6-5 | TGTGCCAGCAGTTATGACTCTGGAAACACCATATATTTT | CASSYDSGNTIYF
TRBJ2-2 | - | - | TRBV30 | TGTGCCTGGAGTGTAGGGCTGGCGGCCGGGGAGCTGTTTTTT | CAWSVGLAAGELFF
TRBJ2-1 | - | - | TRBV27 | TGTGCCAGCAGTTTATCGAACCTTCTTAACAATGAGCAGTTCTTC | CASSLSNLLNNEQFF
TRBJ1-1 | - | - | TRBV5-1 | TGCGCCAGCAGCTTGTCGACAGCGAACACTGAAGCTTTCTTT | CASSLSTANTEAFF
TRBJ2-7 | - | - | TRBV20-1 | TGCAGTGCTAGGGGGACCTACGAGCAGTACTTC | CSARGTYEQYF
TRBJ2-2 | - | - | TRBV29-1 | TGCAGCGTTGAAGGGACAGCCGCGAACACCGGGGAGCTGTTTTTT | CSVEGTAANTGELFF
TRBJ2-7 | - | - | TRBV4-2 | TGTGCCAGCAGCTTCGGCCCTGTCTCCTACGAGCAGTACTTC | CASSFGPVSYEQYF
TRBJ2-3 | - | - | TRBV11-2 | TGTGCCAGCAGCCCCAGACTAGACACTCCCACAGATACGCAGTATTTT | CASSPRLDTPTDTQYF
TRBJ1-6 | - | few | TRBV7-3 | TGTGCCAGCAGCTTAACGTCGACAGCACCCCTCCACTTT | CASSLTSTAPLHF
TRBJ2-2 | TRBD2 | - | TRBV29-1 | TGCAGCGTTCGGACTAGCGGGACCGGGGAGCTGTTTTTT | CSVRTSGTGELFF
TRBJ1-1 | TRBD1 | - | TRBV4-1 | TGCGCCAGCAGCCAAGAGGGGACAGGGTCCACTGAAGCTTTCTTT | CASSQEGTGSTEAFF
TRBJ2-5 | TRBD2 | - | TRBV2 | TGTGCCAGCAGTGTAGTTCGACTAGCGGGAGAGACCCAGTACTTC | CASSVVRLAGETQYF
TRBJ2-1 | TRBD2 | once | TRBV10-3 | TGTGCCATCAGTGAGATGCGCCTAGCGGGATTCGACAATGAGCAGTTCTTC | CAISEMRLAGFDNEQFF
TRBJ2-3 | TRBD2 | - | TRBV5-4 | TGTGCCAGCAGCTTGTATGCGGGAGCGGGGGGCACAGATACGCAGTATTTT | CASSLYAGAGGTDTQYF
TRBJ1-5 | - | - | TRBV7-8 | TGTGCCAGCAGCTTAATCAGCAATCAGCCCCAGCATTTT | CASSLISNQPQHF
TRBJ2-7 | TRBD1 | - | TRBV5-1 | TGCGCCAGCAGCTTGGCTGGGACAGGGTTCCCCTACGAGCAGTACTTC | CASSLAGTGFPYEQYF
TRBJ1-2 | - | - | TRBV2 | TGTGCCAGCACTGCAGGATTTGAATATGGCTACACCTTC | CASTAGFEYGYTF
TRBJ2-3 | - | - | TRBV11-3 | TGTGCCAGCAGCTTAGGGGGGGGCACAGATACGCAGTATTTT | CASSLGGGTDTQYF
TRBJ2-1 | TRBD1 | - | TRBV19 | TGTGCCAGTAGGCTCCCGGGACAGGGCGTCGATGAGCAGTTCTTC | CASRLPGQGVDEQFF
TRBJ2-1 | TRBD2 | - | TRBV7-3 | TGTGCCAGCAGCCCCGGGACTAGGATTTCAGGGGAGCAGTTCTTC | CASSPGTRISGEQFF
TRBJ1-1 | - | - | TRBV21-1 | TGTGCCAGCAGCAAATATTCTTCGGTGAACACTGAAGCTTTCTTT | CASSKYSSVNTEAFF
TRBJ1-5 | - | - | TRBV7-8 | TGTGCCAGCAGCTTGAATGGGGATCAGCCCCAGCATTTT | CASSLNGDQPQHF
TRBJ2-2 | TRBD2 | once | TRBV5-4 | TGTGCCAGCAGCTTGGCAGGGGCGGGGGGGCAAAGGGAGCTGTTTTTT | CASSLAGAGGQRELFF
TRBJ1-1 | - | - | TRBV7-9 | TGTGCCAGCAACGCCAGAATATCCTGGGGGAACACTGAAGCTTTCTTT | CASNARISWGNTEAFF
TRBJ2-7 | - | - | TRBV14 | TGTGCCAGCAGCCAAGAAACAGTCTACGAGCAGTACTTC | CASSQETVYEQYF
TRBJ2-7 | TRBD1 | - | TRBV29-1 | TGCAGCGCCGCTCAAGGGACAGGGGCCTACGAGCAGTACTTC | CSAAQGTGAYEQYF
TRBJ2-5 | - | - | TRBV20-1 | TGCAGTGCTAGTCCAGAGACCCAGTACTTC | CSASPETQYF
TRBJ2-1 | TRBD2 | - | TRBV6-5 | TGTGCCAGCAGTAGCGGGAATCGATACGAGCAGTTCTTC | CASSSGNRYEQFF
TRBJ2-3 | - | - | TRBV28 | TGTGCCAGCAGTTTCTATAGTGGAACAGATACGCAGTATTTT | CASSFYSGTDTQYF
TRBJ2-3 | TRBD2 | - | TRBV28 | TGTGCCAGCAGACTAGCGGGAGCAGCAGATACGCAGTATTTT | CASRLAGAADTQYF
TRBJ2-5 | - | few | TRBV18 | TGTGCCAGCTCAGTTATCCGAGGGCAAGAGACCCAGTACTTC | CASSVIRGQETQYF
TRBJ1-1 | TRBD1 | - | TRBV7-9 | TGTGCCAGCAGCTTCTACGGGGGACAGGAAGCTTTCTTT | CASSFYGGQEAFF
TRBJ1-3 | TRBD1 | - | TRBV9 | TGTGCCAGCAGCGTAGCACCCGGGACAGGGGCTGGAAACACCATATATTTT | CASSVAPGTGAGNTIYF
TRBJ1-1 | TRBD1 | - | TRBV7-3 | TGTGCCAGCAGCTTAGGGGACAGGGAAAGCACTGAAGCTTTCTTT | CASSLGDRESTEAFF
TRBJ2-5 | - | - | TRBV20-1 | TGCAGTGCTAGAGTGGGAGAGACCCAGTACTTC | CSARVGETQYF
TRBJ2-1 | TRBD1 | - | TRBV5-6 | TGTGCCAGCACTTACACAGGGGGCAATGAGCAGTTCTTC | CASTYTGGNEQFF
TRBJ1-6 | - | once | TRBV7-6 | TGTGCCAGCAGCTTAGAGGCGAATTCACCCCTCCACTTT | CASSLEANSPLHF